The source of this T cell receptor beta chain is a study of metastatic and nonmetastatic thyroid tumors. Study-wide background: Malignant thyroid and benign thyroid patients provided blood and tumor or nodule tissue whose repertoires were compared.

About this clone: What it binds is unknown.

Original processing notes: The study took CDR3 differences across clinicopathological groups and made a distant-metastasis classifier for papillary thyroid cancer from them. TCRdb used MiXCR to call clones anew from the PCR reads. Clone size and V and J calls follow TCRdb, not the original study. The sample lists about 8,000 clones, under 25% occurring once. Each patient went into thyroid surgery without having received any treatment. Study-level results: It was reported that TCR beta diversity was significantly higher in malignant thyroid tumors than benign nodules, in blood and tumor.

Trimming shortened V by 0 bases and J by 6 bases, and 6 bases separated the two germline ends. The CDR3 is made up of 12 amino acids. Germline V gives CDR1 DFQATT, CDR2 SNEGSKA (reference sequence). Material for sequencing was tumor tissue. The chain recombines TRBV20-1 with TRBJ1-3, with D unclear. The TCR was taken from a female donor with papillary thyroid cancer or a benign thyroid nodule (not recorded which). Some clones in this sample may be carry-over from other donors' samples. CDR3 in amino acids: CSARDRENTIYF. In DNA, the CDR3 is TGCAGTGCTAGAGATCGGGAAAACACCATATATTTT.